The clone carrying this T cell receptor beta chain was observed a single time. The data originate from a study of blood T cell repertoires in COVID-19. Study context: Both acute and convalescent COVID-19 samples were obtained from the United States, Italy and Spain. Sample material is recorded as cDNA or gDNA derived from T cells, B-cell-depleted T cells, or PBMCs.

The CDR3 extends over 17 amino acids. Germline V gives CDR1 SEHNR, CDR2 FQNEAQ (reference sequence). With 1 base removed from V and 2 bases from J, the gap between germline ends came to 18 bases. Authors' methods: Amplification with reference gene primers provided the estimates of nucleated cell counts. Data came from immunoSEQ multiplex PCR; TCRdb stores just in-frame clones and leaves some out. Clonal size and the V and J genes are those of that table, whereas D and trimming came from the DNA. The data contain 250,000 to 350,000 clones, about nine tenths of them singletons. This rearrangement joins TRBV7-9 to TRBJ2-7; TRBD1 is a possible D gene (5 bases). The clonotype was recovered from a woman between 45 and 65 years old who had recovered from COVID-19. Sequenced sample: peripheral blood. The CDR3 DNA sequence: TGTGCCAGCAGCTTAGGGGTCGGCAGGGAAAACCCCTACGAGCAGTACTTC. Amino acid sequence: CASSLGVGRENPYEQYF.